The next 12 T cell receptor beta chains were all read from a single sample in a study of T cells in Graves' hyperthyroidism and ophthalmopathy. TCR beta CDR3 sequences were amplified from RNA transcripts. HTBI primers were employed in a first-round RT-PCR of the TCR CDR3. TCRdb re-called the multiplex PCR reads with MiXCR, one entry per CDR3 protein. The repertoire holds 350,000 or so distinct CDR3 sequences, with 15% to 20% as singletons. Material for sequencing was blood. These receptors came from a woman aged 40 to 49 with Graves' ophthalmopathy.

In its sample, this clonotype was seen many times. The chain combines TRBV7-2 with TRBJ1-2; D gene ambiguous. V dropped 5 bases and J dropped 4 bases, with 14 bases sitting between them. The CDR3 length is 14 residues. Germline assignment: CDR1 SGHTA and CDR2 FQGNSA. CDR3 coding DNA: TGTGCCAGCAGCGCCTTGCACGGAACCTATGGCTACACCTTC. The encoded protein is CASSALHGTYGYTF.

This clonotype was observed many times. This chain's CDR3 is CASSFLLSTGSGELFF. DNA of the CDR3: TGTGCCAGCAGTTTCCTCCTGTCGACAGGGTCCGGGGAGCTGTTTTTT. J is TRBJ2-2 and V is TRBV6-2 or TRBV6-3; 7 bases are shared with TRBD1. The length of the CDR3 is 16 residues. V dropped 4 bases and J dropped 6; count of bases not matched to a gene: 11. Germline loops: CDR1 MNHEY, CDR2 SVGEGT.

This clonotype occurred many times. The chain links TRBV11-1 to TRBJ1-1; unclear D gene. Trimming left V 1 base short and J 1 base short, with 22 bases between. CDR3 length: 19 residues. The germline V gene encodes CDR1 SGHAT and CDR2 FQDESV (reference sequence). The CDR3 reads CASSLEPRGYWDANTEAFF. Written as DNA, the CDR3 is TGTGCCAGCAGCTTAGAACCACGGGGTTATTGGGATGCGAACACTGAAGCTTTCTTT.

V is TRBV30 and J is TRBJ1-2, with D unresolved. Trimming cost V 4 bases and J 2 bases, with 8 bases left between them. Germline CDR1 is GTSNPN and CDR2 is SVGIG (reference sequence). The CDR3 sequence is 12 residues long. The CDR3 nucleotides read TGTGCCTGGACCGACGGGAACTATGGCTACACCTTC. Amino acid sequence: CAWTDGNYGYTF.

In DNA form, the CDR3 reads TGTGCCAGCAGTTACAGGCTGGGAGCCGTGGCGGGGGGCTACGAGCAGTACTTC. Its protein product is CASSYRLGAVAGGYEQYF. The chain employs TRBV6-2 or TRBV6-3 and TRBJ2-7; 8 bases agree with TRBD2. From germline, CDR1 is MNHEY and CDR2 SVGEGT. After removal of 2 bases from V and 3 bases from J, the junction contained 15 bases not matched to a gene. The CDR3 totals 18 residues.

Ten or more counts support this clonotype. This chain's CDR3 is CASSLQNTYEQYF. Here the CDR3 DNA reads TGTGCCAGCAGCTTACAGAACACCTACGAGCAGTACTTC. This chain links TRBV7-9 with TRBJ2-7; D not resolved. The CDR3 spans 13 residues. Germline V CDR1 and CDR2: SEHNR, FQNEAQ (reference sequence). The V and J ends lost 2 bases and 2 bases respectively, with 7 bases between them.

This clonotype has a count of ten or more. This rearrangement joins TRBV25-1 to TRBJ2-7; TRBD2 matches at 11 bases. Looked up from germline, CDR1 is MGHDK and CDR2 is SYGVNS. This CDR3 is 17 amino acids long. V dropped 4 bases and J dropped 2; count of bases not matched to a gene: 10. The CDR3 DNA reads TGTGCCAGCAGTGGCTGGACTAGCGGGTCCTCTACCTACGAGCAGTACTTC. Its protein is CASSGWTSGSSTYEQYF.

This clonotype was seen repeatedly, ten times or more. This chain links TRBV6-1 with TRBJ1-1; no definite D call. The germline V and J ends were trimmed by 3 bases and 10 bases, with 6 bases remaining between them. This CDR3 is built from 10 residues. Germline lookup yields CDR1 MNHNS and CDR2 SASEGT. The CDR3 protein is CASSDARAFF. DNA for the CDR3: TGTGCCAGCAGTGACGCTAGAGCTTTCTTT.

This clonotype was seen at least ten times. V gene TRBV6-5 combines with J gene TRBJ1-2; 10 bases are shared with TRBD1. Looked up from germline, CDR1 is MNHEY and CDR2 is SVGAGI. V trimming: 2 bases; J trimming: 4 bases; junction bases outside the gene matches: 1. This CDR3 contains 14 residues. CDR3 amino acids: CASSYGTGAYGYTF. In DNA form, the CDR3 reads TGTGCCAGCAGTTACGGGACAGGGGCCTATGGCTACACCTTC.

Here the CDR3 reads CASSLVLQGRYEQYF. CDR3 DNA: TGTGCCAGCAGTTTAGTACTACAGGGACGATACGAGCAGTACTTC. This chain joins TRBV12-3 or TRBV12-4 and TRBJ2-7; the D gene is possibly TRBD1 (6 bases). The germline V and J ends were trimmed by 1 base and 4 bases, with 14 bases remaining between them. CDR3 length: 15 residues.

This clonotype has at least ten counts. The chain uses TRBV14 and TRBJ1-3; D uncertain. The CDR3 has 14 residues. The germline V and J ends were trimmed by 1 base and 9 bases, with 13 bases remaining between them. CDR1 SGHDN and CDR2 FVKESK come from the germline V gene. The CDR3: CASSQAGVGFTIYF. The CDR3 DNA reads as TGTGCCAGCAGCCAAGCTGGTGTTGGTTTCACCATATATTTT.

V and J are TRBV29-1 and TRBJ2-7; the match to TRBD1 covers 9 bases. This CDR3 spans 14 amino acids. Germline CDR1 is SQVTM and CDR2 is ANQGSEA. Losses at the gene ends were 6 bases for V and 11 bases for J; bases not matched to a gene: 17. As DNA, the CDR3 is TGCAGCGTGGTAGGAGGGACAGGGTCTGAAGTAGAGTACTTC. Translation gives CSVVGGTGSEVEYF.